The 25 T cell receptor beta chains below all came from one sample that was sequenced in a study of a mutant IDH1 vaccine in newly diagnosed glioma. Indicated time point: week 47, end of study. Topical imiquimod accompanied each vaccine dose, which consisted of 300 ug of mutant IDH1 20-mer peptide. Their antigens remain unidentified. Profiling relied on immunoSEQ multiplex PCR, and the TCRdb table lists in-frame clones only, not all of them. This table has over 75,000 clones, roughly four fifths appearing once. The sequences come from PBMCs, collected from a glioma patient whose treatment included an IDH1 peptide vaccine. The receptor set was obtained from a man aged 35 to 55 with glioma.

The chain is built from TRBV28 and TRBJ1-3; TRBD1 agrees at 8 bases. CDR1 and CDR2 from the germline V gene are MDHEN and SYDVKM. This CDR3 has 19 amino acids. V gave up 2 bases and J gave up 1 base; unmatched junction bases: 13. CDR3 bases: TGTGCCAGCAGTTTAATGGGTTTGACAGGGGATTCGTCTGGAAACACCATATATTTT. Its protein product is CASSLMGLTGDSSGNTIYF.

The chain carries TRBV12-5 and TRBJ1-1; D gene uncertain. V was trimmed by 7 bases and J by 0 bases, leaving 3 bases between them. The germline CDR1 and CDR2 sequences are LGHNT and FRNRAP. The CDR3 covers 11 residues. CDR3 region: CASVMNTEAFF. Written as DNA, the CDR3 is TGTGCTAGTGTTATGAACACTGAAGCTTTCTTT.

The rearrangement uses TRBV19 and TRBJ2-3; D is possibly TRBD2 (6 bases). V was shortened by 4 bases and J by 0 bases, with 11 bases between the two germline ends. Germline CDR1 and CDR2: LNHDA and SQIVND (reference sequence). The CDR3 consists of 15 residues. The CDR3 reads CASSTPGTSTDTQYF. CDR3 nucleotides: TGTGCCAGTAGTACCCCTGGGACTAGCACAGATACGCAGTATTTT.

This chain uses TRBV4-1 with TRBJ2-3, with TRBD1 as a possible D gene (5 bases). The CDR3 has 16 amino acids. Germline CDR1 reads MGHRA; CDR2 reads YSYEKL. V was pared by 0 bases and J by 5 bases, with 15 bases between. CDR3 loop: CASSQERAAGIDTQYF. The CDR3 DNA is TGCGCCAGCAGCCAAGAAAGGGCGGCAGGGATAGATACGCAGTATTTT.

This clone was counted ten times or more. The sample holds other DNA sequences that translate to the same CDR3. V and J are TRBV30 and TRBJ1-5, with 10 positions matching TRBD1. Germline trimming cut 3 bases from V and 7 bases from J; bases unmatched to any gene: 6. The CDR3 runs 14 residues. Germline loops: CDR1 GTSNPN, CDR2 SVGIG (reference sequence). The CDR3 sequence: CAWRGDRGHQPQHF. The CDR3 bases are TGTGCCTGGAGAGGCGACAGGGGGCACCAGCCCCAGCATTTT. Complete variable domain (other parts from reference TRBV30 and TRBJ1-5): SQTIHQWPATLVQPVGSPLSLECTVEGTSNPNLYWYRQAAGRGLQLLFYSVGIGQISSEVPQNLSASRPQDRQFILSSKKLLLSDSGFYLCAWRGDRGHQPQHFGDGTRLSIL.

This rearrangement joins TRBV9 to TRBJ2-1; D may be TRBD2 (7 bases). The CDR3 is 20 amino acids. CDR1 SGDLS and CDR2 YYNGEE come from the germline V gene. Trimming left V 0 bases short and J 8 bases short, with 30 bases between. The CDR3 loop is CASSVAYAQGIVTSLDEQFF. The CDR3 DNA reads as TGTGCCAGCAGCGTAGCTTACGCGCAGGGGATAGTGACTAGCTTGGATGAGCAGTTCTTC.

In this sample, this clone turned up a few times. V and J are TRBV19 and TRBJ1-2, with D perhaps TRBD1 (6 bases). The CDR3 is 15 residues long. V lost 9 bases and J lost 5, with 22 bases in between. Germline loops: CDR1 LNHDA, CDR2 SQIVND (reference sequence). The DNA of the CDR3 is TGTGCCAGCTCCCCAAAGGGACAAAGTCCGTATGGCTACACCTTC. This codes for CASSPKGQSPYGYTF.

The table lists this clone with many counts. V usage is TRBV19 and J usage is TRBJ2-1, with a weak D call TRBD1 (5 bases). Germline CDR1 reads LNHDA; CDR2 reads SQIVND (reference sequence). Trimming left V 5 bases short and J 6 bases short, with 17 bases between. The CDR3 length is 15 residues. CDR3 protein: CASSLSAGLGNEQFF. The CDR3 region has the DNA TGTGCCAGTAGTCTATCGGCAGGGTTGGGCAATGAGCAGTTCTTC.

V and J are TRBV6-5 and TRBJ1-6; D not resolved. V was pared by 2 bases and J by 5 bases, with 10 bases between. Per germline, CDR1 MNHEY and CDR2 SVGAGI. The length of the CDR3 is 15 residues. In nucleotides, the CDR3 is TGTGCCAGCAGTTACGTCGCTAGGGATAATTCACCCCTCCACTTT. Translation: CASSYVARDNSPLHF.

V usage is TRBV5-1 and J usage is TRBJ2-5; 12 nucleotides match TRBD2. CDR3 length equals 16 residues. The V gene end was trimmed by 7 bases and the J gene end by 5 bases; junction bases not matched to a gene: 12. Germline assignment: CDR1 SGHRS and CDR2 YFSETQ. The CDR3 DNA sequence: TGCGCCAGCTCGACTAGCGGGAGCCCTCTTGGTGAGACCCAGTACTTC. Its protein is CASSTSGSPLGETQYF. Based on the CDR3 plus reference TRBV5-1 and TRBJ2-5, the full variable domain is KAGVTQTPRYLIKTRGQQVTLSCSPISGHRSVSWYQQTPGQGLQFLFEYFSETQRNKGNFPGRFSGRQFSNSRSEMNVSTLELGDSALYLCASSTSGSPLGETQYFGPGTRLLVL.

The chain carries TRBV6-5 and TRBJ1-4; 7 positions match TRBD1. Germline-derived CDR1 and CDR2 are MNHEY and SVGAGI. V lost 1 base and J lost 4; bases outside the gene matches: 3. The CDR3 contains 15 residues. The CDR3: CASSYYRGLNEKLFF. CDR3 sequence (DNA): TGTGCCAGCAGTTACTACAGGGGTCTTAATGAAAAACTGTTTTTT.

The CDR3 region has the DNA TGCGCCAGCAGCGGCGAGGGCCGGTACAATGAGCAGTTCTTC. Protein sequence: CASSGEGRYNEQFF. The chain combines TRBV10-1 with TRBJ2-1; tentative D call: TRBD2 (5 bases). The CDR3 spans 14 residues. V gave up 6 bases and J gave up 4 bases, with 13 bases separating them. Germline assignment: CDR1 WNHNN and CDR2 SYGVQD (reference sequence).

The V gene is TRBV7-3, the J gene TRBJ1-1; no firm D call. This CDR3 spans 13 amino acids. Germline V gene sequence: CDR1 SGHTA, CDR2 FQGTGA. The V gene lost 3 bases and the J gene lost 1 base, with 6 bases spanning the gap. The CDR3 region has the DNA TGTGCCAGCAGCTTGAAGCAGAACACTGAAGCTTTCTTT. This encodes CASSLKQNTEAFF.

The V gene is TRBV5-1, the J gene TRBJ1-2; no reliable D call. Germline loops: CDR1 SGHRS, CDR2 YFSETQ. Deletions cut 0 bases from V and 2 bases from J, with 11 bases between. The CDR3 consists of 15 residues. CDR3 DNA: TGCGCCAGCAGCTTGGAGGGTGTGAGGAACTATGGCTACACCTTC. This translates into CASSLEGVRNYGYTF.

The chain combines TRBV6-5 with TRBJ2-2; the match to TRBD2 covers 7 bases. The CDR3 has 15 residues. V shed 8 bases and J 6 bases; nucleotides not matched to a gene: 12. Germline lookup yields CDR1 MNHEY and CDR2 SVGAGI. The CDR3 here is CASRQAGKVSGELFF. The CDR3 bases are TGTGCCAGCCGGCAAGCGGGGAAGGTTTCCGGGGAGCTGTTTTTT.

J is TRBJ1-1 and V is TRBV6-5; D remains ambiguous. V lost 2 bases to trimming and J lost 3 bases, with 7 bases between them. Looked up from germline, CDR1 is MNHEY and CDR2 is SVGAGI. This CDR3 region has 13 residues. The CDR3 region has the DNA TGTGCCAGCAGTTACATGGAGGACACTGAAGCTTTCTTT. It translates to CASSYMEDTEAFF.

The chain's CDR3 is CASSPGQGLRKLFF. The CDR3 DNA sequence: TGTGCCAGCAGCCCGGGACAGGGTTTGCGAAAACTGTTTTTT. The rearrangement joins TRBV11-2 to TRBJ1-4; 9 bases are shared with TRBD1. Germline V gives CDR1 SGHAT, CDR2 FQNNGV. This CDR3 is 14 amino acids long. Trimming cost V 5 bases and J 10 bases; bases outside gene matches: 8.

The chain couples TRBV30 to TRBJ2-7; TRBD1 or TRBD2 may be the D gene (5 bases each). This CDR3 spans 14 amino acids. In germline, CDR1 is GTSNPN, CDR2 SVGIG (reference sequence). V was pared by 3 bases and J by 0 bases, with 12 bases between. The CDR3 protein is CAWRRAGSSYEQYF. The CDR3 coding sequence is TGTGCCTGGAGGCGCGCAGGGAGCTCCTACGAGCAGTACTTC.

J is TRBJ1-4 and V is TRBV2; 7 bases are shared with TRBD1. Looked up from germline, CDR1 is SNHLY and CDR2 is FYNNEI. V shed 4 bases and J 8 bases; nucleotides not matched to a gene: 10. This CDR3 is 15 amino acids long. The CDR3 reads CASSGGRDSREKLFF. In DNA, the CDR3 is TGTGCCAGCAGTGGGGGAAGGGACAGTCGCGAAAAACTGTTTTTT.

CDR3 nucleotide sequence: TGTGCCAGCAGCCTAGACAGCTATGGCTACACCTTC. Protein: CASSLDSYGYTF. The chain has TRBV7-2 and TRBJ1-2; possible D gene TRBD1, 5 bases. V was shortened by 5 bases and J by 4 bases, with 8 bases between the two germline ends. The CDR3 has 12 residues. CDR1 and CDR2 from the germline V gene are SGHTA and FQGNSA. The entire variable domain, with the rest obtained from reference TRBV7-2 and TRBJ1-2, is as follows: GAGVSQSPSNKVTEKGKDVELRCDPISGHTALYWYRQSLGQGLEFLIYFQGNSAPDKSGLPSDRFSAERTGGSVSTLTIQRTQQEDSAVYLCASSLDSYGYTFGSGTRLTVV.

The chain employs TRBV10-1 and TRBJ2-2; no clear D gene. This CDR3 has 11 residues. V was shortened by 2 bases and J by 8 bases, with 3 bases between the two germline ends. CDR1 and CDR2 from the germline V gene are WNHNN and SYGVQD (reference sequence). CDR3 loop: CASSETGELFF. Written as DNA, the CDR3 is TGCGCCAGCAGTGAGACAGGGGAGCTGTTTTTT.

The V gene is TRBV5-4, the J gene TRBJ2-3; 10 bases are shared with TRBD2. V gave up 0 bases and J gave up 1 base; unmatched junction bases: 2. The CDR3 has 16 amino acids. The germline CDR1 and CDR2 sequences are SGHNT and YYREEE (reference sequence). DNA for the CDR3: TGTGCCAGCAGCTTGGGGGGGACTAGCGGCACAGATACGCAGTATTTT. The encoded protein is CASSLGGTSGTDTQYF.

The J gene is TRBJ1-4, the V gene TRBV4-2, with D possibly TRBD1 on 5 matching bases. The germline V gene has CDR1 LGHNA and CDR2 YNFKEQ. This CDR3 has 16 residues. Trimming pared 0 bases from V and 8 bases from J, leaving 16 bases between. DNA for the CDR3: TGTGCCAGCAGCCAAGATCGGGGCCGGGGGGACGAAAAACTGTTTTTT. As protein: CASSQDRGRGDEKLFF.

This chain's CDR3 is CASSPPGLAVEQFF. CDR3 nucleotide sequence: TGTGCCAGCTCACCACCGGGACTAGCGGTTGAGCAGTTCTTC. The V gene is TRBV18, the J gene TRBJ2-1, with 11 bases lining up with TRBD2. Germline trimming cut 0 bases from V and 9 bases from J; bases unmatched to any gene: 1. The CDR3 contains 14 residues. CDR1 and CDR2 (germline): KGHSH, LQKENI.

This clone was recorded once. The chain combines TRBV18 with TRBJ1-2; D may be TRBD1 (5 bases). V was clipped by 0 bases and J by 8 bases, with 13 bases between them. The CDR3 is 14 residues long. Germline-derived CDR1 and CDR2 are KGHSH and LQKENI. Written as DNA, the CDR3 is TGTGCCAGCTCACCACCGGGGCGCGATGAAGGCTACACCTTC. Its protein is CASSPPGRDEGYTF. The full variable domain, completed using reference TRBV18 and TRBJ1-2, is NAGVMQNPRHLVRRRGQEARLRCSPMKGHSHVYWYRQLPEEGLKFMVYLQKENIIDESGMPKERFSAEFPKEGPSILRIQQVVRGDSAAYFCASSPPGRDEGYTFGSGTRLTVV.